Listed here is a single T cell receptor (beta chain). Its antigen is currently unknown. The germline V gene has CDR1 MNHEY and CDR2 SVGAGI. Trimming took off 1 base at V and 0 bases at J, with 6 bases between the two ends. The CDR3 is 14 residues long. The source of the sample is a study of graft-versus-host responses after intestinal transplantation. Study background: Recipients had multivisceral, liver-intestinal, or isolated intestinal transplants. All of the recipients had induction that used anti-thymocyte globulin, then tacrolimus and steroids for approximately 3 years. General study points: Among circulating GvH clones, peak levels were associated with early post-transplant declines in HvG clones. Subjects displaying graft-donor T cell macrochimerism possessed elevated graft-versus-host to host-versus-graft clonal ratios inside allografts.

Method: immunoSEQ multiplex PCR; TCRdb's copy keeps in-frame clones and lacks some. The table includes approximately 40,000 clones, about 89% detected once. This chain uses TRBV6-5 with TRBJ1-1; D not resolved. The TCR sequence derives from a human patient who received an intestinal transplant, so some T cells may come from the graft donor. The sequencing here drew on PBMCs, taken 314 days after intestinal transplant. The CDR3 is CASSYLGMNTEAFF. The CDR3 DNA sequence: TGTGCCAGCAGTTACTTGGGGATGAACACTGAAGCTTTCTTT.